The present T cell receptor (beta chain) was sequenced within a study of blood T cell repertoires in COVID-19 (dated by TCRdb to 2019 to 2021). For the study in its entirety: The collaborator samples originated in the United States, Italy and Spain and spanned the acute and convalescent phases of COVID-19. Samples were obtained from the ongoing ImmuneRACE study (first 160 participants) and from over a thousand subjects provided by 6 global collaborators. The repertoires were made available in a free public database intended to serve as a resource for research on the immune response to SARS-CoV-2. Subjects who had been exposed to COVID-19, were actively infected with it, or had recovered from it provided the deeply sampled blood TCRbeta repertoires that made up the dataset. Sample metadata almost always included a de-identified subject ID, COVID-19 status, age in years and sex. The material from the prospective study consisted of cDNA or gDNA derived from T cells, B-cell-depleted T cells, or PBMCs. Where available, HLA class I and class II types were obtained from metadata supplied by the sample provider rather than from assay-based typing. Overall results and qualifications from the work: Clinical and demographic metadata were provided uncurated, with the amount varying by source and participant.

TCRbeta CDR3 regions were amplified from genomic DNA using the immunoSEQ Assay, a bias-controlled multiplex PCR. As for how the authors treated the data: The number of nucleated cells in each sample was estimated from the amplification of reference gene primers within the assay. To quantify the absolute abundance of each unique TCRbeta CDR3 rearrangement, sequence reads were collapsed and filtered. For each sample, productive Simpson clonality was calculated as the square root of Simpson's diversity index across productive rearrangements. The immuneACCESS repertoire file appears here via TCRdb, limited to in-frame rearrangements. These files lack a portion of the clones; in checked studies, under half of the deficit traces to unresolved V genes, and the cause of the others is not known. D and trimming were read from the DNA, whereas the V and J calls and clone size are those reported in that table. This sample gives about 160,000 clones in total; around 89% of them show up just once. Jointly, the top ten make up approximately 7% of the sample.

Participants in the prospective study were aged roughly 18 to 100 years, lived in 24 United States geographic areas, and enrolled through a virtual design. In the prospective study, cohorts were assigned on the basis of participant-reported clinical history obtained from a screening survey and a study questionnaire. Recovered participants in ImmuneRACE Cohort 3 were defined as having two consecutive negative NP/OP PCR tests, clearance from a healthcare professional, or resolution of symptoms. In the prospective study, whole blood, serum and a nasopharyngeal or oropharyngeal swab were collected from each participant by mobile phlebotomists. Participants in the prospective study had the option to provide additional blood draws and questionnaires over a 2-month period. Before DNA extraction, blood samples from the prospective study were shipped at room temperature or frozen. Concerning this clone: Its specific antigen is unknown. The input lacks base qualities; no much larger clone sits a single base away.

From a lookup of the germline V gene, CDR1 and CDR2 are ENHRY and SYGVKD. The V end gives up 9 bases and the J end 4 bases, leaving 8 bases in the junction not matched to a gene. The CDR3 numbers 13 residues from cysteine through phenylalanine. Only the CDR3 DNA is retained, 39 bases long and in frame from the first base. Sequencing input: PBMCs or T cells enriched from blood (not recorded which). This sequence originates from a woman aged 45-65 years who had recovered from COVID-19. The receptor chain draws on TRBV10-3 and TRBJ2-7; 8 middle bases align to TRBD1. The DNA sequence is TGTGCCATTCGGGACAGGCAGCGGTACGAGCAGTACTTC. Translated, it gives CAIRDRQRYEQYF.